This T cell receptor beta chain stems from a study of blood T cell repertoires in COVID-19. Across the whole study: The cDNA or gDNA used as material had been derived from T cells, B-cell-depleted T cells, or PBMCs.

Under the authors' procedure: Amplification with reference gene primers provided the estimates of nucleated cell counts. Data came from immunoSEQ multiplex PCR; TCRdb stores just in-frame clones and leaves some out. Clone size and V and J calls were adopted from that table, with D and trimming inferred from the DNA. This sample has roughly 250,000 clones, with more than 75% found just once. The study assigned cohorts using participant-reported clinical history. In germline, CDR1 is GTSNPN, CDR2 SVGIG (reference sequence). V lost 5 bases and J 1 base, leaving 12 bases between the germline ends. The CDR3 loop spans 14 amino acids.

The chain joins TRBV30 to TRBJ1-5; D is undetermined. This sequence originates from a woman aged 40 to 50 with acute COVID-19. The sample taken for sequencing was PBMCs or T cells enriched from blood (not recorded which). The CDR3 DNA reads TGTGCCTGGGGGAAGGAGGGAAGCAATCAGCCCCAGCATTTT. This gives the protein CAWGKEGSNQPQHF.